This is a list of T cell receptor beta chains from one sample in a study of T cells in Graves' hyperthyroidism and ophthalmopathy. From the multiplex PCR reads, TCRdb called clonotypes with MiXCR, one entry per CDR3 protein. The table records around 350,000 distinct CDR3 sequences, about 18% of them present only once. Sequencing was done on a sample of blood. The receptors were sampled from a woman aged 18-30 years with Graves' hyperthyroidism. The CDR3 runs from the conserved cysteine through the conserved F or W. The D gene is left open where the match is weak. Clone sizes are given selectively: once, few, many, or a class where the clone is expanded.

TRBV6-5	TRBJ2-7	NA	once	CASSYAQADYEQYF	TGTGCCAGCAGTTACGCCCAAGCGGACTACGAGCAGTACTTC
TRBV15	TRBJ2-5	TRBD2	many	CATSRNLGLAKIQETQYF	TGTGCCACCAGCAGGAACCTGGGACTAGCTAAGATCCAAGAGACCCAGTACTTC
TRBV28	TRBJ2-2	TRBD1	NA	CASSNQGAGGELFF	TGTGCCAGCAGCAACCAGGGGGCCGGCGGGGAGCTGTTTTTT
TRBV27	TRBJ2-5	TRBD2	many	CASSFGLGGSETQYF	TGTGCCAGCAGTTTCGGACTGGGAGGGAGTGAGACCCAGTACTTC
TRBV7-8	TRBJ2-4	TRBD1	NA	CASRPGTGAGHIKYF	TGTGCCAGCAGGCCCGGGACAGGGGCCGGACACATTAAGTACTTC
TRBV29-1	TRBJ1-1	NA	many	CSVKALIGRREAFF	TGCAGCGTTAAAGCGTTAATCGGACGCAGAGAAGCTTTCTTT
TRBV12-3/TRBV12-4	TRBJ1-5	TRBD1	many	CASSLGRGQTNQPQHF	TGTGCCAGCAGTTTAGGCCGGGGACAGACCAATCAGCCCCAGCATTTT
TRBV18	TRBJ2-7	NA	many	CASSTSGGPSYEQYF	TGTGCCAGCTCAACGTCGGGGGGCCCCTCCTACGAGCAGTACTTC
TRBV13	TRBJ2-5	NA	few	CASSLGRWETQYF	TGTGCCAGCAGCTTAGGTAGATGGGAGACCCAGTACTTC
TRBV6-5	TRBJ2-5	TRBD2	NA	CASSYSLAGGLHQETQYF	TGTGCCAGCAGTTACTCCCTGGCGGGGGGCCTTCACCAAGAGACCCAGTACTTC